Described below is a single T cell receptor beta chain sequence and its context. Its antigen remains unknown. The method was immunoSEQ multiplex PCR; TCRdb's version includes in-frame clones alone and lacks a portion of them. Among 32,000 or so clones listed, roughly 73% were seen once. This entry comes from a study of T cells in tumors after PD-1 blockade. Study as a whole: Patients received pembrolizumab 200 mg every 3 weeks or cemiplimab 350 mg every 2 weeks. During anti-PD-1 treatment, some patients continued daily vismodegib 150 mg.

The CDR3 has 14 residues. Trimming shortened V by 5 bases and J by 2 bases, and 12 bases separated the two germline ends. Germline CDR1 and CDR2: MNHEY and SVGEGT. General observations from the study: Some novel exhausted tumor clones appeared in pre-treatment blood, suggesting peripheral recruitment.

The clonotype originates from a human donor with basal cell carcinoma. The material sequenced was PBMCs, taken before anti-PD-1 treatment. The chain couples TRBV6-2 or TRBV6-3 to TRBJ2-5; tentatively, D is TRBD1 (5 bases). The CDR3 spells CASSTGSRQETQYF. The CDR3 DNA sequence: TGTGCCAGCAGTACAGGATCGAGACAAGAGACCCAGTACTTC.